Listed below are T cell receptor beta chains from one sample, sequenced in a study of cytomegalovirus exposure and HLA in healthy donors. Method: immunoSEQ multiplex PCR; TCRdb's copy keeps in-frame clones and lacks some. The table records approximately 140,000 clones, 75% to 85% of them present only once. What was sequenced was PBMCs. The receptors here all came from a man aged 50 to 59 in good health and CMV-seropositive. The CDR3 runs from the conserved cysteine through the conserved F or W. Each record gives: clone size, J gene, D gene, V gene, CDR3 protein, CDR3 DNA. A D gene is named only where the DNA matches it firmly. Expanded clones are given a class, and other clones once, few, many or no size at all.

few | TRBJ2-2 | TRBD2 | TRBV7-8 | CASSRRREGNTGELFF | TGTGCCAGCAGCCGCCGGCGGGAGGGGAACACCGGGGAGCTGTTTTTT
NA | TRBJ2-7 | TRBD2 | TRBV18 | CASSLFGTSSYEQYF | TGTGCCAGCTCACTATTCGGGACTAGTTCCTACGAGCAGTACTTC
NA | TRBJ2-7 | TRBD1 | TRBV5-1 | CASSYLTGGARGEQYF | TGCGCCAGCAGTTATCTCACAGGGGGCGCGAGGGGCGAGCAGTACTTC
NA | TRBJ2-3 | TRBD2 | TRBV27 | CASMWASGNTDTQYF | TGTGCCAGCATGTGGGCTAGCGGGAACACAGATACGCAGTATTTT
NA | TRBJ2-7 | TRBD2 | TRBV9 | CASSVGAGGYEQYF | TGTGCCAGCAGCGTAGGTGCGGGAGGGTACGAGCAGTACTTC
NA | TRBJ2-5 | TRBD2 | TRBV4-2 | CASSQEGLAGETQYF | TGTGCCAGCAGCCAAGAGGGACTAGCGGGAGAGACCCAGTACTTC
NA | TRBJ2-7 | NA | TRBV9 | CASSPGQNYEQYF | TGTGCCAGCAGCCCCGGACAGAACTACGAGCAGTACTTC
NA | TRBJ2-3 | NA | TRBV4-2 | CASSQETAGQSTDTQYF | TGTGCCAGCAGCCAAGAAACTGCGGGACAGAGCACAGATACGCAGTATTTT
NA | TRBJ2-7 | NA | TRBV12-2 | CASRLRTGGQVFFNEQYF | TGTGCAAGTCGCTTACGTACAGGGGGACAGGTTTTCTTCAACGAGCAGTACTTC
NA | TRBJ2-7 | TRBD1 | TRBV11-2 | CASSLEVSRGSRQYF | TGTGCCAGCAGCTTAGAAGTTAGCAGGGGGTCGAGGCAGTACTTC
NA | TRBJ1-5 | NA | TRBV28 | CASSLGGIRNQPQHF | TGTGCCAGCAGTTTAGGGGGCATACGCAATCAGCCCCAGCATTTT
NA | TRBJ2-3 | TRBD2 | TRBV9 | CASSVTSGTLTDTQYF | TGTGCCAGCAGCGTGACTAGCGGGACGTTGACAGATACGCAGTATTTT
NA | TRBJ2-7 | TRBD1 | TRBV6-5 | CASRDRAYEQYF | TGTGCCAGCAGGGACAGGGCCTACGAGCAGTACTTC
NA | TRBJ1-4 | TRBD1 | TRBV7-9 | CSSSNTATGGANEKLFF | TGTTCCAGCAGCAACACCGCGACAGGGGGGGCTAATGAAAAACTGTTTTTT
NA | TRBJ1-3 | TRBD1 | TRBV2 | CASSEEGQGYSGNTIYF | TGTGCCAGCAGTGAAGAGGGACAGGGATACTCTGGAAACACCATATATTTT
once | TRBJ1-6 | TRBD1 | TRBV7-9 | CASSVDRVDSPLHF | TGTGCCAGCAGCGTAGACAGGGTGGATTCACCCCTCCACTTT
NA | TRBJ2-1 | TRBD2 | TRBV9 | CASSPGLAVSSYNEQFF | TGTGCCAGCAGCCCCGGACTAGCGGTGAGCTCCTACAATGAGCAGTTCTTC
NA | TRBJ1-1 | TRBD1 | TRBV18 | CASSLDRGNTEAFF | TGTGCCAGCTCACTAGACAGGGGGAACACTGAAGCTTTCTTT
NA | TRBJ2-2 | TRBD2 | TRBV7-9 | CASSSPGGPVGELFF | TGTGCCAGCAGCTCCCCGGGAGGGCCGGTCGGGGAGCTGTTTTTT
NA | TRBJ2-1 | TRBD1 | TRBV29-1 | CSVDNRGTNEQFF | TGCAGCGTTGACAACAGGGGCACGAATGAGCAGTTCTTC
NA | TRBJ1-5 | NA | TRBV4-2 | CASSLGGAQHF | TGTGCCAGCAGCCTAGGGGGGGCCCAGCATTTT
few | TRBJ1-1 | NA | TRBV10-2 | CASTGGLDTEAFF | TGCGCCAGCACCGGGGGTTTGGACACTGAAGCTTTCTTT
NA | TRBJ2-1 | TRBD1 | TRBV5-1 | CASSSGTGAYNEQFF | TGCGCCAGCAGCTCCGGGACAGGGGCCTACAATGAGCAGTTCTTC
NA | TRBJ2-1 | NA | TRBV5-1 | CASSFEGNEQFF | TGCGCCAGCAGCTTCGAGGGAAATGAGCAGTTCTTC
few | TRBJ1-2 | NA | TRBV28 | CASSSGPRGYTF | TGTGCCAGCAGTTCCGGTCCCCGTGGCTACACCTTC
NA | TRBJ2-1 | NA | TRBV5-1 | CASSLPLTRMEDNEQFF | TGCGCCAGCAGCTTGCCCCTTACGAGGATGGAGGACAATGAGCAGTTCTTC
NA | TRBJ2-7 | TRBD2 | TRBV10-3 | CAISDRLAGNSYEQYF | TGTGCCATCAGTGACCGACTAGCGGGAAATTCCTACGAGCAGTACTTC
NA | TRBJ2-5 | TRBD1 | TRBV19 | CATARDSFQETQYF | TGTGCCACCGCTCGGGACAGCTTCCAAGAGACCCAGTACTTC